This T cell receptor (beta chain) stems from a study of long-term antiretroviral therapy in people with HIV. Study results and caveats: The study lacked data on ART adherence, viral resistance or therapy changes. Repertoire dominance by clones expanded before ART was seen at all time points.

J lost 6 bases, V lost 0 bases, and 8 bases had no gene match. The germline gives CDR1 LNHDA, CDR2 SQIVND (reference sequence). This CDR3 contains 16 residues. Running of the v3.0 immunoSEQ assay took place at survey level. Per-sample sequencing targets were about 40,000-55,000 T-cell genomes. Profiling relied on immunoSEQ multiplex PCR, and the TCRdb table lists in-frame clones only, not all of them. The repertoire holds 25,000 to 30,000 clones, with around nine tenths as singletons. For this clone: No antigen is known for it.

This receptor was identified in a woman between 40 and 55 years old with HIV. This sequence joins TRBV19 and TRBJ2-7; 10 bases align to TRBD2. Sequenced material: unsorted PBMCs, taken just over 5 years after starting antiretroviral therapy. The DNA for the CDR3 is TGTGCCAGTAGTATAGATATAGCGGGAGGCTCTTTCGAGCAGTACTTC. This sequence encodes CASSIDIAGGSFEQYF.